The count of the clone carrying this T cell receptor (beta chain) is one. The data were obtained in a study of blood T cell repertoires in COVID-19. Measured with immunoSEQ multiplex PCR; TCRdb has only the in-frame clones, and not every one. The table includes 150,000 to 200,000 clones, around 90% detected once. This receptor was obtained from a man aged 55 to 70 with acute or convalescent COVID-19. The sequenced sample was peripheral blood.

Here the CDR3 DNA reads TGTGCCAGCAGCCAGGGCCTAGCGGGCCTCACAGATACGCAGTATTTT. Its translation: CASSQGLAGLTDTQYF. The chain employs TRBV11-2 and TRBJ2-3, with TRBD2 matching over 8 bases. Germline CDR1 SGHAT, CDR2 FQNNGV. The ends lost 5 bases at V and 2 bases at J; junction bases unmatched: 9. This CDR3 is 16 amino acids long. The complete variable domain, with remaining parts taken from reference TRBV11-2 and TRBJ2-3, reads EAGVAQSPRYKIIEKRQSVAFWCNPISGHATLYWYQQILGQGPKLLIQFQNNGVVDDSQLPKDRFSAERLKGVDSTLKIQPAKLEDSAVYLCASSQGLAGLTDTQYFGPGTRLTVL.